This TCR beta chain is from a study of blood T cell repertoires in COVID-19. At the level of the study: Some COVID-19 samples were acute and others convalescent; all came from the United States, Italy and Spain. PBMCs, B-cell-depleted T cells, or T cells provided the cDNA or gDNA that made up the material.

Trimming removed 4 bases from V and 4 bases from J, with 16 bases in between. The V gene's germline CDR1 is MDHEN and CDR2 SYDVKM. CDR3 length equals 15 residues. In the original analysis: Amplification of reference gene primers was used by the study to estimate nucleated cell counts. Profiled with immunoSEQ multiplex PCR; TCRdb holds only in-frame clones, not every one. That table furnishes V, J and clone size, whereas the DNA furnished D and trimming. The data contain 53,000 or so clones, about 87% of them singletons. The source of this sequence is a man older than 75 with acute or convalescent COVID-19. Sequenced sample: peripheral blood. This rearrangement joins TRBV28 to TRBJ1-2; D perhaps matches TRBD1 (5 bases). The CDR3 nucleotides are TGTGCCAGCAGTTCTCCCCAGGGTATTAGCTATGGCTACACCTTC. Protein: CASSSPQGISYGYTF.